The sequence of this T cell receptor beta chain was determined in a study of regulatory T cells in long-lasting Graves disease (TCRdb year 2021). About the full investigation: Antithyroid drugs had been taken for less than 3 months by newly diagnosed Graves' disease patients. Persistent Graves' disease patients were compared with newly diagnosed Graves' disease patients by peripheral blood TCR sequencing and RNA sequencing. The study was registered as a clinical trial and conducted in China. A total of some 33 samples were covered by TCR sequencing, comprising about 13 persistent and roughly 20 newly diagnosed Graves' disease patients. The full study reports these points: Persistent patients shared more public clonotypes among themselves (approximately 2,500) than newly diagnosed patients did (over 950). Only the TCR beta chain was sequenced and analyzed. As a limitation, the authors acknowledged that the small sample size may reduce accuracy. Compared with newly diagnosed patients, patients with persistent Graves' disease had lower TCR Shannon entropy and fewer highly expanded clones, which suggests clonal expansion. The study examined only peripheral blood because the primary lesion, thyroid tissue, could not be accessed. Preferential use of TRBV28, TRBJ1-2 and TRBJ2-5 was observed in persistent disease, whereas TRBV20-1 and TRBJ2-1 were favored in newly diagnosed disease.

This specimen's time point label, interpreted: newly diagnosed GD, antithyroid drugs for less than 3 months. For both TCR sequencing and RNA sequencing, RNA was extracted from PBMCs using TRIzol. The diagnosis of Graves' disease followed American Thyroid Association guidelines. Patients for the study were recruited at an endocrinology department in Xi'an, China. Each patient gave approximately 9 milliliters of peripheral blood, collected in an EDTA anticoagulant tube. Ficoll Paque Plus density gradient separation was used to isolate PBMCs, and no additional T cell sorting was done. An Agilent 2100 Bioanalyzer and agarose gel were used to check RNA quality, while a NanoDrop 2000 measured RNA concentration. The CDR3 runs 12 amino acids, cysteine and phenylalanine included. Only the CDR3 portion is preserved as DNA: 36 bases, with reading frame beginning at the first base. The germline V gene specifies SGHRS as CDR1 and YFSETQ as CDR2.

This clonotype was recorded many times. Its binding antigen is unknown. One end of the junction varies from germline; a read error may be responsible. Libraries were built with multiplex PCR. Data came from an Illumina HiSeq 4000. TCR beta libraries were built with iRepertoire HTBI primers and Arm-PCR amplification of CDR3 regions. Gel purification was performed on PCR products prior to sequencing. The authors' pipeline ran thus. Gene usage analysis of CDR3 amino acid clonotypes used the approximately 62 TRBV and more than 13 TRBJ segments found across samples. Filtered high-quality paired reads were merged into contigs using COPE and FqMerger. BLAST was used to align contigs to IMGT TRBV, TRBD and TRBJ reference genes, and CDR3 was defined according to IMGT. Any clonotype with a frequency above 0.1% was classified as a highly expanded clone. Shannon entropy was used to measure repertoire diversity, and the Gini coefficient was used to measure V-J evenness. A clonotype was considered public if more than one individual shared it. TCRdb took the public reads, trimmed them with fastp at Q25, ran MiXCR for clone calling and kept in-frame beta chains. Merged by CDR3 protein, the rows form single entries marked with the most common genes and DNA. The V and J calls were determined by TCRdb, not by the authors. Here the sample has 360,000 or so distinct CDR3 sequences; around 15% occur a single time. 20% to 25% of the sample goes to the ten largest clones.

These sequences were also reported in another study, on T cells in Graves' hyperthyroidism and ophthalmopathy. Per the second study: Stable Graves' hyperthyroidism was defined as no progression to ophthalmopathy during 18 months of follow-up. The hyperthyroidism patients were between 18 and 65 years old and newly diagnosed, with a disease duration of less than 2 months. The study excluded patients with uncontrolled infections, other autoimmune diseases, pregnancy or lactation. Diagnoses were established on the basis of clinical symptoms, serum thyroxine and TRAb, thyroid ultrasound, and orbital computed tomography. The TCR CDR3 was subjected to a first round of RT-PCR using the HTBI primer set and the Qiagen OneStep RT-PCR kit. Most expanded thyroid clonotypes (frequency above 0.001) were also detected in blood, suggesting blood repertoires may reflect thyroid immune responses. A model built on a 13 V-J signature distinguished ophthalmopathy from stable hyperthyroidism, reaching roughly 88% sensitivity and approximately 81% specificity in cross-validation and 80%/75% in testing. In validation, the model predicted progression to ophthalmopathy a median of about 6 months before onset, with roughly 70% sensitivity and roughly 79% specificity. To identify distinguishing TCR V-J signatures, a discovery cohort of about 100 patients was used, comprising 43 with Graves' ophthalmopathy and about 59 with stable Graves' hyperthyroidism. An independent validation cohort of around 19 hyperthyroidism patients and about 15 patients who later progressed to ophthalmopathy tested prospective prediction of ophthalmopathy. The 90 to 100 discovery patients were randomly divided into training and test sets at a 7:3 ratio. The study also compared thyroid tissue and blood T-cell repertoires from more than 5 Graves' hyperthyroidism patients. After sampling, hyperthyroidism patients received methimazole starting at 30 mg daily, and ophthalmopathy patients received high-dose intravenous methylprednisolone. The libraries were constructed in a second round of multiplex PCR and then size-selected and purified. Sequencing of the libraries was done on an Illumina HiSeq2000 using paired-end 100 bp reads. SOAPnuke was used to process the raw data, with reads discarded if the reads contained adapters or uncalled bases, had a mean Phred below 15, or lacked an exact constant-primer or identifier match. High-quality paired reads were merged with COPE v1.2.5, and unique nucleotide sequences were defined as clonotypes. Clonotypes were aligned to IMGT TRBV, TRBD and TRBJ reference segments using MiTCR v1.1. Only V-J combinations with frequency above 0.0001, covering roughly 99% of repertoires, were analysed. A TCS score was defined as the ratio between F50 (clonal expansion) and ExV (chaos), using BLOSUM62-based TCRdist between CDR3 peptides within each V-J. Welch's t-statistics and random forest reduced some 510 V-J features to 13, which were used in a naive Bayes classifier (R e1071). No statistical method was used to set the sample size in advance, and investigators knew the group allocation. The paper reports TCR Vbeta CDR3 sequencing of approximately 140 peripheral blood samples: around 41 ophthalmopathy, under 80 hyperthyroidism and around 17 progressor patients.

The chain is assembled from TRBV5-1 and TRBJ1-5, with no D gene named confidently. The receptor comes from a woman between 18 and 30 years old with Graves disease. Donor details come from another sample of the same person, matched by shared clones. Specimen: peripheral blood mononuclear cells (PBMCs), collected at new diagnosis, from a patient treated with antithyroid drugs. CDR3 reads: CASSEPISPQHF. The nucleotide sequence reads as follows: TGTGCCAGCAGCGAACCCATCTCGCCCCAGCATTTT.